The clone carrying this T cell receptor beta chain occurred many times. This CDR3 is 18 amino acids long. Germline-derived CDR1 and CDR2 are SGHRS and YFSETQ. The trim removed 0 bases at V and 2 bases at J, leaving 7 bases unmatched. The data were taken from a study of identical twins. TCRdb reprocessed the 5' RACE reads via MiXCR and lists one record per CDR3 protein. The table shows 450,000 to 650,000 distinct CDR3 sequences, with approximately 10% occurring only once. This sample was also put to use in a study of yellow fever vaccine responses in identical twins.

The clonotype was recovered from a woman younger than 35 in good health. The chain is built from TRBV5-1 and TRBJ2-4; 11 nucleotides align to TRBD2. The material sequenced was PBMCs. The chain's CDR3 is CASSLDSGGAGSKNIQYF. Here the CDR3 DNA reads TGCGCCAGCAGCTTGGATAGCGGGGGGGCCGGGTCCAAAAACATTCAGTACTTC.